This entry features one T cell receptor (beta chain) sequence. Its antigen is currently unknown. The ends were cut back, 4 bases at V and 4 bases at J, with 14 bases in the middle. The CDR3 has 15 residues. With 60 Vbeta and 13 Jbeta primers, the PCR was carried out. Using immunoSEQ multiplex PCR, the repertoire was profiled, and TCRdb retains in-frame clones only, with some absent. The sample lists around 150,000 clones; approximately 80% were seen once. This sample is part of a study of cytomegalovirus exposure and HLA in healthy donors. Across the study: Researchers previously reported finding 117 million unique TCR beta sequences from 170 million or so T cells. Findings of the study overall: Near-uniform donor sequencing depth was presumed by presence/absence analyses. Listed as cytomegalovirus-associated were 170 or so TCR beta chains.

The chain recombines TRBV23-1 with TRBJ1-3; no reliable D call. TRBV23-1 is sorted into the ORF group, with uncertain function. This receptor was identified in a man aged 18 to 30 in good health and CMV-seropositive. Sequences were obtained from PBMCs. CDR3 sequence (DNA): TGCGCCAGCAGTCGCCCGGGATTTTGGGGAAACACCATATATTTT. This sequence encodes CASSRPGFWGNTIYF.